The 2 T cell receptor beta chains reported below all come from one sample, sequenced in a study of T cells in localized non-small cell lung cancer. The table came from immunoSEQ multiplex PCR; TCRdb's copy has only in-frame clones and leaves some out. The sample includes about 130,000 clones, roughly 90% of them seen just once. The starting material was peripheral blood, obtained before any cancer treatment. The receptors here all came from a female donor over 55 with stage I lung adenocarcinoma.

V gene TRBV7-9 combines with J gene TRBJ2-1; 13 bases line up with TRBD2. Per the germline V gene, CDR1 is SEHNR and CDR2 is FQNEAQ (reference sequence). The CDR3 is made up of 15 amino acids. With 5 bases clipped from V and 7 bases from J, the junction kept 5 bases outside the gene matches. This CDR3 reads CASSKLAGGTNEQFF. The CDR3, as DNA: TGTGCCAGCAGCAAACTAGCGGGAGGGACGAATGAGCAGTTCTTC.

The J gene is TRBJ2-5, the V gene TRBV7-3; TRBD2 aligns across 8 bases. Trimming at V came to 2 bases and at J to 7 bases, leaving 12 bases not matched to a gene. From germline, CDR1 is SGHTA and CDR2 FQGTGA. The CDR3 spans 16 residues. CDR3 protein: CASSLSGSGSGVTQYF. The DNA for the CDR3 is TGTGCCAGCAGCTTATCCGGGAGCGGGAGTGGTGTGACCCAGTACTTC.